Presented here are 24 T cell receptor beta chains from one specimen sequenced in a study of cytomegalovirus exposure and HLA in healthy donors. PCR used 60 Vbeta primers and 13 Jbeta primers. This table comes from immunoSEQ multiplex PCR, and its TCRdb copy is limited to in-frame clones, with some not included. Of roughly 140,000 clones in the sample, roughly 83% were seen once. The material sequenced was PBMCs. The receptors come from a human donor in good health.

The genes are TRBV13 and TRBJ2-7; D is possibly TRBD1 (6 bases). The germline V gene encodes CDR1 PRHDT and CDR2 FYEKMQ (reference sequence). The length of the CDR3 is 13 residues. V was clipped by 5 bases and J by 8 bases, with 16 bases between them. The CDR3 loop is CASSPRLGAQQYF. CDR3 coding DNA: TGTGCCAGCAGCCCGAGGTTGGGGGCGCAGCAGTACTTC.

The chain couples TRBV7-2 to TRBJ2-2; 8 nucleotides line up with TRBD2. The V segment lost 5 bases and the J segment 2 bases; nucleotides outside the gene matches: 7. This CDR3 is 16 amino acids long. The germline V gene encodes CDR1 SGHTA and CDR2 FQGNSA. CDR3 DNA sequence: TGTGCCAGCAGCCCGGGGGGGGGACAAAACACCGGGGAGCTGTTTTTT. Translating gives CASSPGGGQNTGELFF.

CDR3 bases: TGTGCCAGCAGTTACGGGGGCTCTGGGGCCAACGTCCTGACTTTC. Amino acids: CASSYGGSGANVLTF. The gene calls are TRBV5-6 and TRBJ2-6; possibly TRBD2 for D (6 bases). CDR3 length equals 15 residues. V was trimmed by 5 bases and J by 0 bases, leaving 9 bases between them. Germline V gives CDR1 SGHDT, CDR2 YYEEEE.

Here the CDR3 reads CASSVDPGLAGGGELFF. CDR3 in DNA: TGTGCCAGCAGCGTAGACCCGGGACTAGCGGGAGGGGGGGAGCTGTTTTTT. The V gene is TRBV9, the J gene TRBJ2-2, with 16 bases aligning to TRBD2. The CDR3 contains 17 residues. With V trimmed by 0 bases and J by 8 bases, 4 bases remained unmatched. CDR1 and CDR2 (germline): SGDLS, YYNGEE. Together with reference TRBV9 and TRBJ2-2, the CDR3 gives the full variable domain: DSGVTQTPKHLITATGQRVTLRCSPRSGDLSVYWYQQSLDQGLQFLIQYYNGEERAKGNILERFSAQQFPDLHSELNLSSLELGDSALYFCASSVDPGLAGGGELFFGEGSRLTVL.

The rearrangement links TRBV13 to TRBJ1-6; D remains ambiguous. This CDR3 is built from 14 residues. The germline V gene has CDR1 PRHDT and CDR2 FYEKMQ (reference sequence). V lost 5 bases to trimming and J lost 8 bases, with 13 bases between them. CDR3 in amino acids: CASSRPGVDSPLHF. The CDR3 DNA reads TGTGCCAGCAGCCGACCCGGAGTGGATTCACCCCTCCACTTT. Complete variable domain (other parts from reference TRBV13 and TRBJ1-6): AAGVIQSPRHLIKEKRETATLKCYPIPRHDTVYWYQQGPGQDPQFLISFYEKMQSDKGSIPDRFSAQQFSDYHSELNMSSLELGDSALYFCASSRPGVDSPLHFGNGTRLTVT.

This chain connects TRBV9 to TRBJ1-2; D possibly corresponds to TRBD1 (5 bases). Between the trimmed V and J ends, which lost 0 bases and 5 bases, there was a span of 14 bases. The CDR3 is made up of 15 amino acids. Germline assignment: CDR1 SGDLS and CDR2 YYNGEE. CDR3 residues: CASSVGSRDRYGYTF. The CDR3 region has the DNA TGTGCCAGCAGCGTAGGATCCAGGGATAGATATGGCTACACCTTC.

The chain links TRBV6-5 to TRBJ2-3; 11 bases agree with TRBD2. The CDR3 is made up of 14 amino acids. J gave up 5 bases and V 4 bases, and 2 bases lay outside the gene matches. Germline V gene lookup returns CDR1 MNHEY and CDR2 SVGAGI. CDR3 loop: CASSLGLAGDTQYF. As DNA, the CDR3 is TGTGCCAGCAGTTTAGGACTAGCGGGAGATACGCAGTATTTT.

This chain uses TRBV9 with TRBJ2-7; D is perhaps TRBD2 (6 bases). CDR1 and CDR2 from the germline V gene are SGDLS and YYNGEE. This CDR3 comprises 15 residues. Trimming cost V 4 bases and J 2 bases, with 16 bases left between them. For the CDR3, the DNA is TGTGCCAGCAGCCCCGACGGGGGAGGTACCTACGAGCAGTACTTC. Its translation: CASSPDGGGTYEQYF.

The chain employs TRBV28 and TRBJ2-3, with D perhaps matching TRBD1 (5 bases). This CDR3 region has 15 residues. V lost 4 bases and J 1 base, leaving 12 bases between the germline ends. The germline CDR1 and CDR2 sequences are MDHEN and SYDVKM. CDR3 sequence: CASSSSIRGTDTQYF. CDR3 DNA sequence: TGTGCCAGCAGTTCCTCCATCAGGGGCACAGATACGCAGTATTTT.

This chain uses TRBV7-8 with TRBJ2-6; no clear D. Germline lookup yields CDR1 SGHVS and CDR2 FQNEAQ. V dropped 1 base and J dropped 1 base, with 14 bases sitting between them. The CDR3 loop spans 18 amino acids. The CDR3 region has the DNA TGTGCCAGCAGCTTAGGAGCACAGACCTATTCTGGGGCCAACGTCCTGACTTTC. Translating it yields CASSLGAQTYSGANVLTF.

The CDR3 coding sequence is TGTGCCAGCAGCTTGGGGTGGAGGACCTACGAGCAGTACTTC. The encoded protein is CASSLGWRTYEQYF. The chain is built from TRBV5-6 and TRBJ2-7; possibly TRBD2 for D (5 bases). In germline, CDR1 is SGHDT, CDR2 YYEEEE. Trimming took 0 bases from V and 2 from J, leaving 9 bases between them. The CDR3 runs 14 residues.

The rearrangement joins TRBV5-6 to TRBJ2-7; no clear D gene. The CDR3 sequence is 15 residues long. The germline gives CDR1 SGHDT, CDR2 YYEEEE. The V gene lost 4 bases and the J gene lost 0 bases, with 14 bases spanning the gap. CDR3 sequence reads: CASSRPGPRSYEQYF. DNA of the CDR3: TGTGCCAGCAGCCGTCCAGGTCCCCGCTCCTACGAGCAGTACTTC.

In its sample, this clone was seen a few times. The gene calls are TRBV27 and TRBJ2-2, with a weak D call TRBD2 (6 bases). The V end lost 5 bases, the J end lost 0 bases, and 13 bases lay between the germline ends. The CDR3 has 16 residues. Germline loops: CDR1 MNHEY, CDR2 SMNVEV (reference sequence). DNA of the CDR3: TGTGCCAGCAGTCCCCCCCCGGGGGCGAACACCGGGGAGCTGTTTTTT. Amino acids: CASSPPPGANTGELFF.

This chain uses TRBV10-3 with TRBJ1-1; D is unclear. The CDR3 is 10 amino acids. V lost 11 bases and J 6 bases, leaving 10 bases between the germline ends. The germline V gene encodes CDR1 ENHRY and CDR2 SYGVKD. CDR3 in DNA: TGTGCCTCCCTGTCTCCTGAAGCTTTCTTT. This sequence encodes CASLSPEAFF.

The rearrangement links TRBV10-3 to TRBJ1-1; D possibly corresponds to TRBD1 (5 bases). Germline V gene sequence: CDR1 ENHRY, CDR2 SYGVKD. Trimming took 11 bases from V and 0 from J, leaving 16 bases between them. This CDR3 spans 14 amino acids. Written as DNA, the CDR3 is TGTGCCGCATCATACGGGGGTTTGAACACTGAAGCTTTCTTT. Translating gives CAASYGGLNTEAFF.

V and J are TRBV28 and TRBJ2-5; TRBD2 agrees at 11 bases. Germline V gene data show CDR1 as MDHEN and CDR2 as SYDVKM. The CDR3 length is 13 residues. V was pared by 6 bases and J by 5 bases, with 2 bases of the junction left unmatched. This CDR3 reads CASRLAGDETQYF. CDR3 sequence (DNA): TGTGCCAGCAGACTAGCGGGAGATGAGACCCAGTACTTC.

This chain connects TRBV6-5 to TRBJ2-7, with D perhaps matching TRBD2 (6 bases). The germline V gene has CDR1 MNHEY and CDR2 SVGAGI. The length of the CDR3 is 15 residues. V was trimmed by 7 bases and J by 3 bases, leaving 19 bases between them. This CDR3 reads CASTRGSQGGYEQYF. The CDR3 nucleotides read TGTGCCAGCACACGCGGCTCCCAGGGAGGCTACGAGCAGTACTTC.

The rearrangement links TRBV15 to TRBJ1-2; D unclear. Trimming removed 1 base at V and 0 bases at J, with 12 bases between. CDR3 size: 16 residues. Germline V gene data show CDR1 as LNHNV and CDR2 as YYDKDF (reference sequence). CDR3 residues: CATSRGEVDTNYGYTF. In DNA form, the CDR3 reads TGTGCCACCAGCAGAGGAGAGGTAGATACTAACTATGGCTACACCTTC.

The chain carries TRBV19 and TRBJ2-7; a weak D match, TRBD2 (6 bases). V lost 4 bases, J lost 7 bases, and 11 bases lay in between. The germline gives CDR1 LNHDA, CDR2 SQIVND (reference sequence). This CDR3 is built from 12 residues. The CDR3 DNA reads TGTGCCAGTAGTAGGGACTCCGCAGAGCAGTACTTC. It translates to CASSRDSAEQYF.

Comments on this clone: Other DNA sequences within the sample encode an identical CDR3. The chain recombines TRBV5-1 with TRBJ2-1; 8 nucleotides match TRBD1. This CDR3 is built from 15 residues. Trimming removed 0 bases from V and 2 bases from J; junction bases left unmatched: 1. Germline CDR1 is SGHRS and CDR2 is YFSETQ. CDR3 protein: CASSLGQGTYNEQFF. The CDR3 region has the DNA TGCGCCAGCAGCTTGGGACAGGGGACCTACAATGAGCAGTTCTTC.

The chain couples TRBV27 to TRBJ2-7; D is unclear. CDR3 length equals 12 residues. Germline lookup yields CDR1 MNHEY and CDR2 SMNVEV (reference sequence). V was pared by 6 bases and J by 4 bases, with 10 bases between. The CDR3 reads CASSSVVYEQYF. CDR3 DNA: TGTGCCAGCAGCTCAGTGGTATACGAGCAGTACTTC.

This clone was seen once. The J gene is TRBJ2-2, the V gene TRBV18; TRBD1 might be the D (5 bases). There are 15 residues in the CDR3. V gave up 6 bases and J gave up 3 bases, with 14 bases separating them. CDR1 is KGHSH and CDR2 is LQKENI in the germline V gene. This chain's CDR3 is CASSPLGRDTGELFF. The CDR3 region has the DNA TGTGCCAGCTCCCCCCTCGGCAGGGACACCGGGGAGCTGTTTTTT.

The chain couples TRBV7-8 to TRBJ2-4; the D gene is possibly TRBD2 (6 bases). This CDR3 comprises 17 residues. Trimming shortened V by 5 bases and J by 5 bases, and 22 bases separated the two germline ends. The germline V gene encodes CDR1 SGHVS and CDR2 FQNEAQ. In DNA, the CDR3 is TGTGCCAGCAGCCTAAATAGTGGCCCAGAGCGGGAAAACATTCAGTACTTC. Its translation: CASSLNSGPERENIQYF.

This clone was found a few times. The chain uses TRBV5-1 and TRBJ2-7; D is undetermined. Trimming cost V 0 bases and J 2 bases, with 12 bases left between them. Germline CDR1 and CDR2: SGHRS and YFSETQ. CDR3 size: 15 residues. The CDR3 is CASSLDWSVPYEQYF. In DNA, the CDR3 is TGCGCCAGCAGCTTGGATTGGTCGGTCCCCTACGAGCAGTACTTC.